This T cell receptor (beta chain) was identified in a study of identical twins. This clonotype was seen repeatedly, ten times or more. TCRdb recomputed calls from the 5' RACE reads with MiXCR, one row per CDR3 protein. Of about 700,000 distinct CDR3 sequences listed, approximately 6.1% are singletons. Germline lookup yields CDR1 KGHDR and CDR2 SFDVKD. The CDR3 covers 16 residues. Unmatched junction bases numbered 6, after V lost 4 bases and J lost 6 bases. V gene TRBV24-1 combines with J gene TRBJ2-3, with 13 bases that match TRBD2. This sequence originates from a man younger than 30 in good health. Sequenced material: naive T cells sorted from blood. The CDR3 sequence is CATSDLTSGRSDTQYF. The DNA for the CDR3 is TGTGCCACCAGTGACCTGACTAGCGGGAGGTCGGATACGCAGTATTTT.